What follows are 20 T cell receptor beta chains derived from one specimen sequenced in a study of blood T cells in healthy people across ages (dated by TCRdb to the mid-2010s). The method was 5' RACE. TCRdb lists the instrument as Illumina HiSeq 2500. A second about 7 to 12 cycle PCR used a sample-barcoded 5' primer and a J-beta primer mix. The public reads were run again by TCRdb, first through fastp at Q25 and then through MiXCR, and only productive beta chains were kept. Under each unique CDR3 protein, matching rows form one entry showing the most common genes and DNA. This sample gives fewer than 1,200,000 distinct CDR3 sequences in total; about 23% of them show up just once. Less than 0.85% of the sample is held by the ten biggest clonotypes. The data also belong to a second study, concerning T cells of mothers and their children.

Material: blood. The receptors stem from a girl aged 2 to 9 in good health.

CDR3 sequence: CASSPRGQGSTGNTEAFF. DNA for the CDR3: TGTGCCAGCAGCCCTAGAGGACAGGGGTCAACTGGGAACACTGAAGCTTTCTTT. This chain links TRBV9 with TRBJ1-1, with TRBD1 matching over 9 bases. In germline, CDR1 is SGDLS, CDR2 YYNGEE. V was clipped by 4 bases and J by 1 base; unmatched bases: 14. The CDR3 is made up of 18 amino acids.

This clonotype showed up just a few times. In DNA form, the CDR3 reads TGTGCCAGCAGCATTGAGCGGGGGTACGAGCAGTACTTC. Protein product: CASSIERGYEQYF. The V call is TRBV14, the J call TRBJ2-1; 8 bases align to TRBD2. The DNA end favors TRBJ2-7, so the J call may be wrong. The germline CDR1 and CDR2 sequences are SGHDN and FVKESK. CDR3 length: 13 residues.

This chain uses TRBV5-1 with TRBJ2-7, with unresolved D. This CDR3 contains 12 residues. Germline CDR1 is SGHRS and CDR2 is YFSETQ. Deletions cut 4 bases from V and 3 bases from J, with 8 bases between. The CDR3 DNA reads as TGCGCCAGCAGCACCGATTTCTACGAGCAGTACTTC. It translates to CASSTDFYEQYF.

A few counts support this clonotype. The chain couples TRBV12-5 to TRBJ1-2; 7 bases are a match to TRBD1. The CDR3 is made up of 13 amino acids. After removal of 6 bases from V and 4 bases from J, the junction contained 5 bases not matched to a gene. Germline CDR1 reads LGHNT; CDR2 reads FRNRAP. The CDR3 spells CASGPGTAYGYTF. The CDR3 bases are TGTGCTAGTGGCCCTGGGACAGCCTATGGCTACACCTTC.

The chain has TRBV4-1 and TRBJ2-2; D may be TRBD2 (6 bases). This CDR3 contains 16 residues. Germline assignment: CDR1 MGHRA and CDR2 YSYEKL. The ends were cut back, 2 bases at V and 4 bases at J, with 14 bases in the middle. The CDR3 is CASSQMEGGPTGELFF. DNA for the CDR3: TGCGCCAGCAGCCAAATGGAGGGAGGCCCCACCGGGGAGCTGTTTTTT.

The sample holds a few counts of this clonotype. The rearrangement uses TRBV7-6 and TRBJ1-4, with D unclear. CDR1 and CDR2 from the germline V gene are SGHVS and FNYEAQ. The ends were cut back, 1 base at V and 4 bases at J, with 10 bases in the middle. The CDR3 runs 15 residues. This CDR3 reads CASSLGVGSNEKLFF. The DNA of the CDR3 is TGTGCCAGCAGCTTAGGTGTCGGGAGTAATGAAAAACTGTTTTTT.

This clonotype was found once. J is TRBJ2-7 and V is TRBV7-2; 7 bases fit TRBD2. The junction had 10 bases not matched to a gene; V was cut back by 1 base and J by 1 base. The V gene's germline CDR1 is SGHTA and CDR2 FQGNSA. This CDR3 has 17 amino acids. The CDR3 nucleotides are TGTGCCAGCAGCTTAGGGCTACCAGCGGGACCATCCTACGAGCAGTACTTC. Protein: CASSLGLPAGPSYEQYF.

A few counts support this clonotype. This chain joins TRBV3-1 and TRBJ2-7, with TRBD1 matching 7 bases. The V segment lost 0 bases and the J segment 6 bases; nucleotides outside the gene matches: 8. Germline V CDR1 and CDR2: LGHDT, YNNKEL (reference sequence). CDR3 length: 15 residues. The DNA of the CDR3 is TGTGCCAGCAGCCAAGAGGGGACAGTGCTGAGCGAGCAGTACTTC. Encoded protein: CASSQEGTVLSEQYF.

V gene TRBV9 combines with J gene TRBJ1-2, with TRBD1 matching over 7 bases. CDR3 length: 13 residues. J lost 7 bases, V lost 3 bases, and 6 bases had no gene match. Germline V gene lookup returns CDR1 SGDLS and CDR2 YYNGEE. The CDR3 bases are TGTGCCAGCAGCGATTACAGGGGAAGTGGCTACACCTTC. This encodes CASSDYRGSGYTF.

The DNA of the CDR3 is TGTGCCGGGGCCCCTGGAGCGGGGTTCACAGATACGCAGTATTTT. Its protein is CAGAPGAGFTDTQYF. The chain carries TRBV28 and TRBJ2-3, with TRBD2 matching 7 bases. This CDR3 has 15 residues. The V segment lost 11 bases and the J segment 2 bases; nucleotides outside the gene matches: 13. The V gene's germline CDR1 is MDHEN and CDR2 SYDVKM.

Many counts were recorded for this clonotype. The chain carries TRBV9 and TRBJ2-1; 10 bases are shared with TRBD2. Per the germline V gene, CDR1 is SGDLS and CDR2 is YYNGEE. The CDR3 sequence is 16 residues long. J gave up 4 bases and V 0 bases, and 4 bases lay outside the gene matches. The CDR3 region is CASSVVWTSGYNEQFF. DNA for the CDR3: TGTGCCAGCAGCGTAGTGTGGACTAGCGGTTACAATGAGCAGTTCTTC.

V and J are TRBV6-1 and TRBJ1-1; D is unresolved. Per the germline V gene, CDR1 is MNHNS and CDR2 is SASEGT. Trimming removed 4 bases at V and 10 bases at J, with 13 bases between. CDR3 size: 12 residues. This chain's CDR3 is CASSGYSGLAFF. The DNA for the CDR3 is TGTGCCAGCAGTGGGTACTCCGGCTTAGCTTTCTTT.

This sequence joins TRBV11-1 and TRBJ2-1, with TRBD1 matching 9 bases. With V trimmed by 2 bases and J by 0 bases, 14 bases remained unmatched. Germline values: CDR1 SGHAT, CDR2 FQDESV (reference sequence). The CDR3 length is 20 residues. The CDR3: CASSLLGGDRANISYNEQFF. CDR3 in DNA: TGTGCCAGCAGCTTATTAGGTGGGGACAGGGCCAATATCTCCTACAATGAGCAGTTCTTC.

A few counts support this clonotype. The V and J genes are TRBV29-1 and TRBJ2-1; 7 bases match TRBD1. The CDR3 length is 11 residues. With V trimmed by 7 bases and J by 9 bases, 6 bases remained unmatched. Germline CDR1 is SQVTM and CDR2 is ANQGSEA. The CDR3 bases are TGCAGCGCCGAGACAGGGAGTGAGCAGTTCTTC. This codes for CSAETGSEQFF.

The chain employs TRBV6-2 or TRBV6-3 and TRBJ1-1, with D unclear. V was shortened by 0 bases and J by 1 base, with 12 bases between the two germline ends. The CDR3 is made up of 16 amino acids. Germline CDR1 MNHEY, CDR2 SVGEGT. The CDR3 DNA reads TGTGCCAGCAGTTACTCGCCGCTGACCTCGAACACTGAAGCTTTCTTT. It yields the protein CASSYSPLTSNTEAFF.

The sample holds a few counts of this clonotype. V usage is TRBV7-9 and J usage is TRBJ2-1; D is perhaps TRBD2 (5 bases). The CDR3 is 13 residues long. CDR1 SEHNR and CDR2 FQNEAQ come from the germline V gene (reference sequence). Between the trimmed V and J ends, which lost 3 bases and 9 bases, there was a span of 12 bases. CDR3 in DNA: TGTGCCAGCAGCTTCCGGGGTCTGGGTGAGCAGTTCTTC. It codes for CASSFRGLGEQFF.

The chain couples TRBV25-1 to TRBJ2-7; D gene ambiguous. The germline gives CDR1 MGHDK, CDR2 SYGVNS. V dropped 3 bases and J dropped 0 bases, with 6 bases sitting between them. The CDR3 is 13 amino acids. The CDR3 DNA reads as TGTGCCAGCAGTGACATAGGCTCCTACGAGCAGTACTTC. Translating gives CASSDIGSYEQYF.

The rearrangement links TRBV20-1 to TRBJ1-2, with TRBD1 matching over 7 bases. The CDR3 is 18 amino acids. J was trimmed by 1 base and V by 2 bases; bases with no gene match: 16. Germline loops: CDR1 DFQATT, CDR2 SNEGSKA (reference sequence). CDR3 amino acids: CSARFLTGRTVDNYGYTF. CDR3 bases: TGCAGTGCTAGATTCCTGACAGGGCGCACCGTAGATAACTATGGCTACACCTTC.

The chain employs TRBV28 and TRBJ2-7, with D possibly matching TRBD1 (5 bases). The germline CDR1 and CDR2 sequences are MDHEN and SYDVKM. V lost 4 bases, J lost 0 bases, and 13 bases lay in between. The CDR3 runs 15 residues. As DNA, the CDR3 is TGTGCCAGCAGTTCAATCTCGGACATCTCCTACGAGCAGTACTTC. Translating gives CASSSISDISYEQYF.

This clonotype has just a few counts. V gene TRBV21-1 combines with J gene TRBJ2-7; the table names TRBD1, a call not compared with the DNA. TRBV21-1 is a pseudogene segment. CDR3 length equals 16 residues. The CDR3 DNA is TGTGCCAGCAGCCTCCGACAGTGGACGGACGACTACGAGCAGTACTTC. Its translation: CASSLRQWTDDYEQYF.